These 25 T cell receptor beta chains were all obtained from the same sample, sequenced in a study of T cells in Graves' hyperthyroidism and ophthalmopathy. The TCR beta CDR3 regions underwent amplification using RNA transcripts as the source. The TCR CDR3 first-round RT-PCR relied on the HTBI primer set. TCRdb processed the multiplex PCR reads anew with MiXCR; each CDR3 protein has one entry. The data contain around 700,000 distinct CDR3 sequences, approximately 18% of them singletons. The sample taken for sequencing was blood. The origin of the receptors is a woman aged 45-65 years with Graves' hyperthyroidism that later progressed to Graves' ophthalmopathy.

This clonotype was counted many times. The CDR3 DNA sequence: TGTGCCAGCAGCCCACGGGGACAGGGAATGTCCTACGAGCAGTACTTC. It encodes CASSPRGQGMSYEQYF. V is TRBV11-1 and J is TRBJ2-7, with 9 bases lining up with TRBD1. V was clipped by 5 bases and J by 1 base; unmatched bases: 9. The CDR3 runs to 16 residues. The germline V gene has CDR1 SGHAT and CDR2 FQDESV (reference sequence).

Ten or more counts support this clonotype. The chain employs TRBV3-1 and TRBJ1-2, with D possibly being TRBD1 (6 bases). V was shortened by 0 bases and J by 5 bases, with 10 bases between the two germline ends. CDR3 length equals 14 residues. Germline V CDR1 and CDR2: LGHDT, YNNKEL (reference sequence). DNA for the CDR3: TGTGCCAGCAGCCAAGATCTAACAGGGTATGGCTACACCTTC. Amino acid sequence: CASSQDLTGYGYTF.

This clonotype was recorded a few times. V gene TRBV25-1 combines with J gene TRBJ1-2; 10 positions match TRBD1. Germline CDR1 and CDR2: MGHDK and SYGVNS. With V trimmed by 4 bases and J by 5 bases, 13 bases remained unmatched. CDR3 length: 17 residues. The CDR3 loop is CASSANPGQGPPYGYTF. In nucleotides, the CDR3 is TGTGCCAGCAGTGCTAACCCGGGACAGGGGCCCCCTTATGGCTACACCTTC.

In its sample, this clonotype was seen a few times. The rearrangement links TRBV12-3 or TRBV12-4 to TRBJ1-2, with 8 nucleotides matching TRBD1. This CDR3 contains 14 residues. Trimming at V came to 6 bases and at J to 6 bases, leaving 9 bases not matched to a gene. CDR3 bases: TGTGCCAGCAGAGCCCTCCAGGGGGCGGATGGCTACACCTTC. Amino acid sequence: CASRALQGADGYTF.

This clonotype was counted ten times or more. The J gene is TRBJ1-2, the V gene TRBV7-2; D possibly corresponds to TRBD1 (6 bases). The CDR3 runs 14 residues. Trimming took off 0 bases at V and 8 bases at J, with 13 bases between the two ends. Germline V gene lookup returns CDR1 SGHTA and CDR2 FQGNSA. The CDR3 is CASSLAGRGGGYTF. CDR3 sequence (DNA): TGTGCCAGCAGCTTAGCAGGCAGGGGAGGCGGCTACACCTTC.

This clonotype has a count of ten or more. The rearrangement links TRBV30 to TRBJ1-2; perhaps TRBD1 as D (5 bases). Germline lookup yields CDR1 GTSNPN and CDR2 SVGIG (reference sequence). The CDR3 extends over 13 amino acids. With 4 bases removed from V and 4 bases from J, the gap between germline ends came to 13 bases. CDR3 DNA sequence: TGTGCCTGGATACCACCAGGGATCTATGGCTACACCTTC. Amino acids: CAWIPPGIYGYTF.

With respect to this clonotype: A read error is possible here, since a much larger clone lies one base away. The chain combines TRBV5-4 with TRBJ2-1; D uncertain. CDR1 is SGHNT, CDR2 YYREEE, per germline (reference sequence). The CDR3 totals 13 residues. Trimming pared 4 bases from V and 9 bases from J, leaving 14 bases between. The chain's CDR3 is CASSPTEKSEQFF. Here the CDR3 DNA reads TGTGCCAGCAGCCCAACGGAGAAGAGTGAGCAGTTCTTC.

The chain recombines TRBV9 with TRBJ1-5; D is undetermined. Germline CDR1 and CDR2: SGDLS and YYNGEE. This CDR3 spans 15 amino acids. V gave up 0 bases and J gave up 8 bases, with 15 bases separating them. The CDR3 sequence is CASSVDGSPREPQHF. CDR3 sequence (DNA): TGTGCCAGCAGCGTAGATGGGTCGCCTCGGGAGCCCCAGCATTTT.

This clonotype was counted at least ten times. This chain connects TRBV7-8 to TRBJ1-1; D is undetermined. Germline CDR1 is SGHVS and CDR2 is FQNEAQ. This CDR3 has 13 amino acids. Trimming pared 6 bases from V and 1 base from J, leaving 9 bases between. The CDR3 sequence: CASSLHQNTEAFF. In nucleotides, the CDR3 is TGTGCCAGCAGTCTACACCAGAACACTGAAGCTTTCTTT. Together with reference TRBV7-8 and TRBJ1-1, the CDR3 gives the full variable domain: GAGVSQSPRYKVAKRGQDVALRCDPISGHVSLFWYQQALGQGPEFLTYFQNEAQLDKSGLPSDRFFAERPEGSVSTLKIQRTQQEDSAVYLCASSLHQNTEAFFGQGTRLTVV.

This clonotype was seen many times. J is TRBJ2-3 and V is TRBV13; tentatively, D is TRBD2 (6 bases). The CDR3 contains 16 residues. V lost 6 bases to trimming and J lost 2 bases, with 18 bases between them. CDR1 is PRHDT, CDR2 FYEKMQ, per germline (reference sequence). The chain's CDR3 is CASSPQPGEHTDTQYF. The CDR3 bases are TGTGCCAGCAGTCCCCAGCCGGGGGAACACACAGATACGCAGTATTTT.

This clonotype turned up a few times. The rearrangement links TRBV12-3 or TRBV12-4 to TRBJ1-5, with D uncertain. The V end lost 3 bases, the J end lost 5 bases, and 2 bases lay between the germline ends. This CDR3 spans 11 amino acids. In nucleotides, the CDR3 is TGTGCCAGCAGTTTTGATCAGCCCCAGCATTTT. Residues: CASSFDQPQHF.

This clonotype showed up just a few times. The chain has TRBV27 and TRBJ1-1; D is ambiguous. CDR3 size: 14 residues. Trimming took 5 bases from V and 5 from J, leaving 15 bases between them. Germline CDR1 reads MNHEY; CDR2 reads SMNVEV (reference sequence). This CDR3 is CASSDRSRETEAFF. The CDR3 nucleotides read TGTGCCAGCAGTGACCGCTCTCGGGAGACTGAAGCTTTCTTT.

This clonotype was found many times. The genes are TRBV5-1 and TRBJ1-5; D not certain. CDR1 SGHRS and CDR2 YFSETQ come from the germline V gene. V was clipped by 0 bases and J by 8 bases, with 9 bases between them. The CDR3 spans 13 residues. The DNA for the CDR3 is TGCGCCAGCAGCTTGGCCAGTGGGGAGCCCCAGCATTTT. It is translated as CASSLASGEPQHF.

Only a few counts were recorded for this clonotype. V and J are TRBV11-3 and TRBJ2-2, with 8 bases matching TRBD1. Germline values: CDR1 SGHNT, CDR2 YENEEA. Trimming took 4 bases from V and 3 from J; bases not matched to a gene: 7. The CDR3 extends over 16 amino acids. The CDR3 nucleotides are TGTGCCAGCAGCTCCGAGGACAGGGCGGACACCGGGGAGCTGTTTTTT. Its translation: CASSSEDRADTGELFF. Complete variable domain (other parts from reference TRBV11-3 and TRBJ2-2): EAGVVQSPRYKIIEKKQPVAFWCNPISGHNTLYWYLQNLGQGPELLIRYENEEAVDDSQLPKDRFSAERLKGVDSTLKIQPAELGDSAVYLCASSSEDRADTGELFFGEGSRLTVL.

The genes are TRBV11-2 and TRBJ2-3; 7 bases match TRBD2. V was pared by 1 base and J by 4 bases, with 5 bases of the junction left unmatched. Germline CDR1 is SGHAT and CDR2 is FQNNGV. The CDR3 covers 15 residues. The CDR3 region is CASSLGGGEADTQYF. CDR3 sequence (DNA): TGTGCCAGCAGCTTAGGGGGGGGGGAAGCAGATACGCAGTATTTT.

This chain uses TRBV19 with TRBJ1-1; D gene unclear. The germline V and J ends were trimmed by 8 bases and 2 bases, with 9 bases remaining between them. The CDR3 runs 12 residues. Per the germline V gene, CDR1 is LNHDA and CDR2 is SQIVND (reference sequence). The CDR3 is CASGLINTEAFF. As DNA, the CDR3 is TGTGCCAGTGGACTTATTAACACTGAAGCTTTCTTT.

The chain joins TRBV9 to TRBJ2-3, with 8 bases aligning to TRBD2. The germline gives CDR1 SGDLS, CDR2 YYNGEE. V dropped 7 bases and J dropped 1; count of bases not matched to a gene: 8. The CDR3 extends over 15 amino acids. The CDR3 loop is CASDRAGGRTDTQYF. The DNA for the CDR3 is TGTGCCAGCGATCGGGCGGGGGGCCGCACAGATACGCAGTATTTT.

This clonotype was detected only a few times. The rearrangement uses TRBV20-1 and TRBJ2-5; D gene ambiguous. This CDR3 contains 12 residues. V was clipped by 1 base and J by 3 bases, with 6 bases between them. CDR1 is DFQATT, CDR2 SNEGSKA, per germline (reference sequence). In nucleotides, the CDR3 is TGCAGTGCTAGAGGAAACGAAGAGACCCAGTACTTC. It encodes CSARGNEETQYF.

The chain links TRBV12-5 to TRBJ2-1, with TRBD2 as a possible D gene (5 bases). Germline values: CDR1 LGHNT, CDR2 FRNRAP. Trimming removed 6 bases from V and 4 bases from J, with 16 bases in between. The CDR3 sequence is 15 residues long. The CDR3 protein is CASGSGLVKYNEQFF. As DNA, the CDR3 is TGTGCTAGTGGATCCGGACTGGTCAAATACAATGAGCAGTTCTTC.

V and J are TRBV5-1 and TRBJ1-1, with TRBD1 matching over 7 bases. Germline CDR1 and CDR2: SGHRS and YFSETQ. V dropped 2 bases and J dropped 5; count of bases not matched to a gene: 6. CDR3 length equals 14 residues. Written as DNA, the CDR3 is TGCGCCAGCAGCTTAGAGGGGGCTGAAACTGAAGCTTTCTTT. Encoded protein: CASSLEGAETEAFF.

This clonotype was seen repeatedly, ten times or more. The chain uses TRBV11-2 and TRBJ2-5, with a tentative D call TRBD2 (5 bases). CDR3 length: 14 residues. V lost 0 bases to trimming and J lost 5 bases, with 10 bases between them. From germline, CDR1 is SGHAT and CDR2 FQNNGV. The CDR3 DNA is TGTGCCAGCAGCTTAGATCGGGGAAGTGAGACCCAGTACTTC. Its translation: CASSLDRGSETQYF.

The chain employs TRBV6-2 or TRBV6-3 and TRBJ1-1; D unclear. This CDR3 contains 13 residues. The V end lost 0 bases, the J end lost 5 bases, and 7 bases lay between the germline ends. Germline lookup yields CDR1 MNHEY and CDR2 SVGEGT. In nucleotides, the CDR3 is TGTGCCAGCAGTTACTCGCTACCTACTGAAGCTTTCTTT. Its translation: CASSYSLPTEAFF.

This sequence joins TRBV7-9 and TRBJ1-1; D call uncertain. This CDR3 is built from 13 residues. Per germline, CDR1 SEHNR and CDR2 FQNEAQ (reference sequence). V was trimmed by 5 bases and J by 4 bases, leaving 11 bases between them. CDR3 sequence reads: CASSPSLGTEAFF. Here the CDR3 DNA reads TGTGCCAGCAGCCCTAGTCTGGGCACTGAAGCTTTCTTT.

Many counts were recorded for this clonotype. The chain is built from TRBV6-1 and TRBJ2-2; D ambiguous. The CDR3 has 16 residues. The germline V and J ends were trimmed by 5 bases and 3 bases, with 16 bases remaining between them. CDR1 MNHNS and CDR2 SASEGT come from the germline V gene. The CDR3 loop is CASSPRMDRDTGELFF. The CDR3 coding sequence is TGTGCCAGCAGTCCCCGGATGGATAGGGACACCGGGGAGCTGTTTTTT.

This clonotype turned up a few times. V usage is TRBV6-1 and J usage is TRBJ2-7, with 8 bases identical to TRBD1. V lost 6 bases and J lost 2; bases outside the gene matches: 9. CDR1 is MNHNS and CDR2 is SASEGT in the germline V gene. The CDR3 length is 15 residues. The CDR3 DNA follows: TGTGCCAGCAGATTCCTCGGACAGGGAACCTACGAGCAGTACTTC. As protein: CASRFLGQGTYEQYF.